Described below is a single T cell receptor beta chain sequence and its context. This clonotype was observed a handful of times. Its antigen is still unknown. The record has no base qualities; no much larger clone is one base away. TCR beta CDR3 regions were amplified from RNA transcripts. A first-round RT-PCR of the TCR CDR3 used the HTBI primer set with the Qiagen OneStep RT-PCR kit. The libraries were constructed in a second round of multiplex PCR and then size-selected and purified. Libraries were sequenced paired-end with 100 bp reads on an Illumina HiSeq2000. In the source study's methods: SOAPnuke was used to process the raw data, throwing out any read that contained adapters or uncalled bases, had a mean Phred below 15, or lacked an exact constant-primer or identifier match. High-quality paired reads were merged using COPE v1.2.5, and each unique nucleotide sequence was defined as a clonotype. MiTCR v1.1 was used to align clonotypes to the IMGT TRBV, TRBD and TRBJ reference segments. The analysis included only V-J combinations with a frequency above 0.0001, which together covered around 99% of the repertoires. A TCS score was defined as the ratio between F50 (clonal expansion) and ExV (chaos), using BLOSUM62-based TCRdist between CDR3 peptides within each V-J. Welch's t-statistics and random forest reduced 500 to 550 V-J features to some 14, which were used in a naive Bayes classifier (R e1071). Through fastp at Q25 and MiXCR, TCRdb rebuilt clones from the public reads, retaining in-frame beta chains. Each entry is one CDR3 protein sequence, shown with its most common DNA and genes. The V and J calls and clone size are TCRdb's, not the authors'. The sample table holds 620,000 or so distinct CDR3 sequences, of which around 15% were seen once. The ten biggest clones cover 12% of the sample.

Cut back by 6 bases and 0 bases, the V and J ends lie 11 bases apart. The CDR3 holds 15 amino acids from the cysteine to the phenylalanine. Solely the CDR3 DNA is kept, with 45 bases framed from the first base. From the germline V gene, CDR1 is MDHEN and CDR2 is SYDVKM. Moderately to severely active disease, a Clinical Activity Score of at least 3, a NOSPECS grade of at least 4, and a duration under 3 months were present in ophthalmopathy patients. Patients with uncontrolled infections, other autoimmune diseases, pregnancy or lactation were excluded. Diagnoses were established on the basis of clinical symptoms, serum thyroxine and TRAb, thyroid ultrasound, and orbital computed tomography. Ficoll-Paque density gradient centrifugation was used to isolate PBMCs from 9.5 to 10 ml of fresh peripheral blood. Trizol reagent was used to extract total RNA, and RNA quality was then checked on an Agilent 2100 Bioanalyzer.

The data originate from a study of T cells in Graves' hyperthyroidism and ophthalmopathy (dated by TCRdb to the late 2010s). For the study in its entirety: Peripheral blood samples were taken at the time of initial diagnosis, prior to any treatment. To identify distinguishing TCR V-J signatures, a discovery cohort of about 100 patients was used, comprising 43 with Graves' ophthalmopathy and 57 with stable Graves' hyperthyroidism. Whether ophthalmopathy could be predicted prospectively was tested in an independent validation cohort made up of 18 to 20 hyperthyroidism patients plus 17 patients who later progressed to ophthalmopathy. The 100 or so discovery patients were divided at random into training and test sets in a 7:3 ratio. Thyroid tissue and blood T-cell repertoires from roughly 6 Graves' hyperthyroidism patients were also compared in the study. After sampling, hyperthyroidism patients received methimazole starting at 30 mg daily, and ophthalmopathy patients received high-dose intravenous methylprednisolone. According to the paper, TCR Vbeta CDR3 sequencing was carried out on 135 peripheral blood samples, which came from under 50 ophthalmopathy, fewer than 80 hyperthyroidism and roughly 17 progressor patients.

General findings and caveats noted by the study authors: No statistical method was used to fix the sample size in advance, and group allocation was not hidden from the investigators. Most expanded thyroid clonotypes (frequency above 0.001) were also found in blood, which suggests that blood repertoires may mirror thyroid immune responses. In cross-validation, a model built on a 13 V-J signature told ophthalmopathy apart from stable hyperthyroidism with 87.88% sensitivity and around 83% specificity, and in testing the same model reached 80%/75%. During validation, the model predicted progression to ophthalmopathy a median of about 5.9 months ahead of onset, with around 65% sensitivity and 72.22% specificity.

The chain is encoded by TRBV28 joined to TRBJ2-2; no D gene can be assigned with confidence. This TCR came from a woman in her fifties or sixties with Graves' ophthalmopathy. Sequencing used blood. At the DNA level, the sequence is TGTGCCAGCAGGAGACACCTAACGAACACCGGGGAGCTGTTTTTT. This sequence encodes CASRRHLTNTGELFF.